This TCR beta chain was observed in a study of blood T cell repertoires in COVID-19. On the study more broadly: Specimens from acute and convalescent COVID-19 originated in the United States, Italy and Spain. T cells, B-cell-depleted T cells, or PBMCs supplied cDNA or gDNA.

V gave up 3 bases and J gave up 8 bases, with 14 bases separating them. The CDR3 is made up of 15 amino acids. In germline, CDR1 is SGHTA, CDR2 FQGNSA. Assay: immunoSEQ multiplex PCR; the TCRdb copy retains only in-frame clones and omits some. Of roughly 57,000 clones in the sample, roughly 80% are singletons; the top ten hold under 4%. This clonotype was obtained from a man in his fifties or sixties with acute or convalescent COVID-19. Sequencing used peripheral blood. The chain couples TRBV7-2 to TRBJ1-6; D is ambiguous. DNA of the CDR3: TGTGCCAGCAGCTTTTACACCCAAGGAGATTCACCCCTCCACTTT. It is translated as CASSFYTQGDSPLHF.